These T cell receptor beta chains were read from a single sample in a study of naive and memory T cell subsets. TCRdb itself ran the UMI-ligation and nested PCR reads through MiXCR, one entry per CDR3 protein. The sample consists of roughly 140,000 distinct CDR3 sequences, 15% to 20% of them appearing once. Sequencing was performed on naive CD4+ T cells from blood. Receptors originate from a human donor in good health. Both conserved end residues are part of each CDR3. D genes are given only for firm matches. Clone size, where shown, is once, few, many, or a class for clones that have expanded.

J gene: TRBJ2-7
D gene: TRBD1
V gene: TRBV7-9
clone size: many
CDR3 protein: CASSPRLRDRGLLASEQYF
CDR3 DNA: TGTGCCAGCAGCCCCCGGTTAAGGGACAGGGGACTTTTGGCCTCCGAGCAGTACTTC

J gene: TRBJ1-4
D gene: .
V gene: TRBV7-9
clone size: few
CDR3 protein: CASSLGEATNEKLFF
CDR3 DNA: TGTGCCAGCAGCTTAGGAGAAGCAACTAATGAAAAACTGTTTTTT

J gene: TRBJ1-5
D gene: TRBD1
V gene: TRBV27
clone size: .
CDR3 protein: CASTLRQGEQPQHF
CDR3 DNA: TGTGCCAGCACCCTCCGGCAGGGGGAACAGCCCCAGCATTTT

J gene: TRBJ2-1
D gene: TRBD2
V gene: TRBV5-1
clone size: .
CDR3 protein: CASSLSSGLYEFF
CDR3 DNA: TGCGCCAGCAGCTTGTCTAGCGGGCTTTACGAGTTCTTC

J gene: TRBJ2-7
D gene: .
V gene: TRBV30
clone size: few
CDR3 protein: CAWSVGPGRYF
CDR3 DNA: TGTGCCTGGAGTGTAGGTCCAGGGAGGTACTTC

J gene: TRBJ2-3
D gene: TRBD1
V gene: TRBV20-1
clone size: .
CDR3 protein: CSLLTPTETGGRGDTQYF
CDR3 DNA: TGCAGTCTCCTAACTCCAACCGAAACAGGGGGCCGGGGAGATACGCAGTATTTT

J gene: TRBJ1-6
D gene: .
V gene: TRBV4-1
clone size: few
CDR3 protein: CASSQATDDSPLHF
CDR3 DNA: TGCGCCAGCAGCCAAGCGACGGATGATTCACCCCTCCACTTT

J gene: TRBJ1-5
D gene: TRBD1
V gene: TRBV6-2/TRBV6-3
clone size: few
CDR3 protein: CASSYEDRAFQPQHF
CDR3 DNA: TGTGCCAGCAGTTACGAGGACAGGGCTTTCCAGCCCCAGCATTTT

J gene: TRBJ2-1
D gene: TRBD2
V gene: TRBV29-1
clone size: .
CDR3 protein: CSAGTSGGINEQFF
CDR3 DNA: TGCAGCGCCGGGACTAGCGGCGGAATCAATGAGCAGTTCTTC

J gene: TRBJ2-1
D gene: TRBD1
V gene: TRBV5-1
clone size: many
CDR3 protein: CASSLDRGNEQFF
CDR3 DNA: TGCGCCAGCAGCTTGGACAGGGGCAATGAGCAGTTCTTC

J gene: TRBJ1-1
D gene: .
V gene: TRBV18
clone size: .
CDR3 protein: CASRPDRYTEAFF
CDR3 DNA: TGTGCCAGCCGACCGGACAGATACACTGAAGCTTTCTTT

J gene: TRBJ2-5
D gene: .
V gene: TRBV11-2
clone size: few
CDR3 protein: CASSLGMFQETQYF
CDR3 DNA: TGTGCCAGCAGCTTAGGGATGTTCCAAGAGACTCAGTACTTC